These 10 T cell receptor beta chains were all obtained from the same sample, sequenced in a study of T-cell memory formation after mild COVID-19. MiXCR was run by TCRdb on the 5' RACE reads, yielding one entry per CDR3 protein. The sample shows 240,000 or so distinct CDR3 sequences, 9.4% of them seen only once. Sequencing was performed on PBMCs or a T cell subset sorted from them (not recorded which). The source is a man between 18 and 29 years old who had mild COVID-19 (a few samples of this study predate the infection). Cell type and time point are not known.

This clonotype was observed a few times. The chain has TRBV24-1 and TRBJ1-2, with TRBD1 as a possible D gene (5 bases). Per germline, CDR1 KGHDR and CDR2 SFDVKD. With 4 bases removed from V and 4 bases from J, the gap between germline ends came to 12 bases. The CDR3 contains 14 residues. The DNA of the CDR3 is TGTGCCACCAGTGACCGGGACTCAAGCTATGGCTACACCTTC. Residues: CATSDRDSSYGYTF.

In its sample, this clonotype was seen a few times. The rearrangement uses TRBV7-8 and TRBJ2-2; either TRBD1 or TRBD2 may fit D (6 bases each). V dropped 3 bases and J dropped 1 base, with 15 bases sitting between them. The CDR3 is 17 amino acids. Germline CDR1 and CDR2: SGHVS and FQNEAQ. The CDR3 nucleotides read TGTGCCAGCAGCTTCTTGGGGGGCGCGGGGAACACCGGGGAGCTGTTTTTT. This codes for CASSFLGGAGNTGELFF.

This clonotype was seen more than once but under ten times. The chain employs TRBV27 and TRBJ1-5; 11 bases align to TRBD1. This CDR3 is 15 amino acids long. Germline V gene lookup returns CDR1 MNHEY and CDR2 SMNVEV (reference sequence). V shed 4 bases, J shed 2 bases, and the junction held 1 base outside the gene matches. CDR3 DNA: TGTGCCAGCAGTTCGGGACAGGGGGGCAATCAGCCCCAGCATTTT. Translated, it gives CASSSGQGGNQPQHF.

The chain combines TRBV20-1 with TRBJ1-1; TRBD1 matches 9 bases. Germline V lookup: CDR1 DFQATT, CDR2 SNEGSKA (reference sequence). J gave up 1 base and V 2 bases, and 8 bases lay outside the gene matches. The CDR3 spans 16 residues. Written as DNA, the CDR3 is TGCAGTGCTAGATTGACAGGGGGGCGTGGGAACACTGAAGCTTTCTTT. It codes for CSARLTGGRGNTEAFF.

This clonotype was found a few times. The chain uses TRBV6-2 or TRBV6-3 and TRBJ1-6; the D is unclear. Deletions cut 5 bases from V and 7 bases from J, with 12 bases between. In germline, CDR1 is MNHEY, CDR2 SVGEGT. The CDR3 consists of 14 residues. CDR3 nucleotides: TGTGCCAGCAGTCCATACGAGGCCAATTCACCCCTCCACTTT. Translation gives CASSPYEANSPLHF.

This clonotype came up a few times. V gene TRBV15 combines with J gene TRBJ2-7; D may be TRBD2 (5 bases). This CDR3 contains 13 residues. CDR1 and CDR2 from the germline V gene are LNHNV and YYDKDF (reference sequence). Trimming removed 0 bases from V and 6 bases from J, with 9 bases in between. The CDR3 region is CATSRDPAGEQYF. As DNA, the CDR3 is TGTGCCACCAGCAGAGATCCCGCGGGCGAGCAGTACTTC.

The V gene is TRBV4-3, the J gene TRBJ2-2; tentatively, D is TRBD1 (6 bases). V lost 3 bases and J 7 bases, leaving 12 bases between the germline ends. This CDR3 is built from 14 residues. CDR1 and CDR2 (germline): LGHNA, YSLEER. DNA for the CDR3: TGCGCCAGCAGCCACTCCAGGGGAAGCGGGGAGCTGTTTTTT. It specifies CASSHSRGSGELFF.

This clonotype was seen repeatedly, ten times or more. One junction end disagrees with the germline gene, perhaps due to a read error. J is TRBJ1-2 and V is TRBV15; D might be TRBD1 (5 bases). Per germline, CDR1 LNHNV and CDR2 YYDKDF (reference sequence). The CDR3 totals 13 residues. CDR3 amino acids: CATSRPPDTHNFF. The DNA of the CDR3 is TGTGCCACCAGCAGACCACCGGACACCCACAACTTCTTC. Using reference TRBV15 and TRBJ1-2 for the parts outside the CDR3, the full variable domain is DAMVIQNPRYQVTQFGKPVTLSCSQTLNHNVMYWYQQKSSQAPKLLFHYYDKDFNNEADTPDNFQSRRPNTSFCFLDIRSPGLGDTAMYLCATSRPPDTHNFFGSGTRLTVV.

This clonotype was counted between two and nine times. CDR3 DNA: TGCAGTGCTGGTCAGGGCACCACTGAAGCTTTCTTT. Protein: CSAGQGTTEAFF. The rearrangement joins TRBV20-1 to TRBJ1-1, with D maybe TRBD1 (5 bases). CDR1 and CDR2 (germline): DFQATT, SNEGSKA (reference sequence). The CDR3 consists of 12 residues. V gave up 5 bases and J gave up 4 bases, with 11 bases separating them.

This clonotype was seen more than once but under ten times. The V and J genes are TRBV7-6 and TRBJ2-2, with D possibly matching TRBD2 (5 bases). The CDR3 is 16 amino acids. CDR1 SGHVS and CDR2 FNYEAQ come from the germline V gene. Trimming took off 4 bases at V and 2 bases at J, with 14 bases between the two ends. The CDR3 region is CASSSSRTANTGELFF. The CDR3 coding sequence is TGTGCCAGCAGCTCCTCGCGGACTGCTAACACCGGGGAGCTGTTTTTT.